Listed below are T cell receptor beta chains from one sample, sequenced in a study of cytomegalovirus exposure and HLA in healthy donors. Produced via immunoSEQ multiplex PCR; TCRdb's table is partial and in-frame only. The repertoire holds 150,000 to 200,000 clones, 80% to 90% seen once, with over 1.5% in the top ten. The specimen was PBMCs. The receptors were gathered from a woman aged 18-29 years in good health and CMV-seronegative. CDR3s leave out the opening cysteine and the closing phenylalanine or tryptophan. The order of the fields is V gene, CDR3 protein.

TRBV7-9	ASSVEGLHMYQETQY
TRBV6-1	ASSGQGANDEQY
TRBV18	ASSLNSGRRADTQY
TRBV5-1	ASSLRDTQY
TRBV7-3	ASSFSGRASTDTQY
TRBV13	ASSRTSGYEQY
TRBV2	ASSYYSGNTIY
TRBV6-5	ASRIRTGNQPQH
TRBV6-5	ASSYGQGEGNQPQH
TRBV19	ASIDRGRGNTEAF
TRBV7-7	ASSLNFQETQY
TRBV5-1	ASSLAGGEVYNEQF
TRBV4-1	ASSQGQDRGFSEQY
TRBV2	ASSSQGAGMTDTQY
TRBV6-1	ASSEGTGFDEKLF
TRBV5-1	ASSLGAITGSPSR
TRBV18	ASSKWTGDQETQY